The 9 T cell receptor beta chains given below trace back to one sample, sequenced in a study of HIV-infected children after antiretroviral therapy interruption. Treatment in this sample: PENTA 11 planned treatment interruption arm or continuous ART arm. A 3' RACE protocol on RNA, with unique molecular identifiers, produced the TCR library. TCRdb re-analysed the 3' RACE reads in MiXCR, keeping a single row per CDR3 protein. The sample lists fewer than 100,000 distinct CDR3 sequences, less than 7% occurring once. Sequencing was performed on CD45RA+ CD4+ T cells from PBMCs, pooled from several time points, taken from a donor given antiretroviral therapy, either interrupted or continuous. The subset is: naive CD4+ CD45RA+ CD45RO- T cells. The origin of the receptors is a pool of human donors with HIV.

This clonotype has ten or more counts. The chain is built from TRBV19 and TRBJ2-7, with TRBD1 identical over 8 bases. This CDR3 has 12 amino acids. Germline V CDR1 and CDR2: LNHDA, SQIVND (reference sequence). The junction had 4 bases not matched to a gene; V was cut back by 8 bases and J by 4 bases. CDR3 sequence: CASQGARYEQYF. CDR3 sequence (DNA): TGTGCCAGTCAGGGGGCGCGGTACGAGCAGTACTTC.

Ten or more counts support this clonotype. The chain is built from TRBV14 and TRBJ2-7; D uncertain. Germline CDR1 and CDR2: SGHDN and FVKESK. CDR3 length equals 12 residues. V gave up 4 bases and J gave up 9 bases, with 13 bases separating them. The CDR3 here is CASSLRSTTQYF. The CDR3 bases are TGTGCCAGCAGCCTTCGCTCTACGACGCAGTACTTC.

This clonotype has a count of ten or more. This rearrangement joins TRBV29-1 to TRBJ1-2, with a weak D call TRBD1 (6 bases). CDR1 is SQVTM, CDR2 ANQGSEA, per germline. The CDR3 sequence is 15 residues long. The V end lost 6 bases, the J end lost 3 bases, and 20 bases lay between the germline ends. Written as DNA, the CDR3 is TGCAGCGTGAGTGGGGGGCGCTTCGGGTACTATGGCTACACCTTC. The encoded protein is CSVSGGRFGYYGYTF. Based on the CDR3 plus reference TRBV29-1 and TRBJ1-2, the full variable domain is SAVISQKPSRDICQRGTSLTIQCQVDSQVTMMFWYRQQPGQSLTLIATANQGSEATYESGFVIDKFPISRPNLTFSTLTVSNMSPEDSSIYLCSVSGGRFGYYGYTFGSGTRLTVV.

Many counts were recorded for this clonotype. The rearrangement joins TRBV7-9 to TRBJ1-5; 7 nucleotides agree with TRBD1. CDR1 is SEHNR, CDR2 FQNEAQ, per germline (reference sequence). The CDR3 extends over 13 amino acids. Trimming at V came to 3 bases and at J to 7 bases, leaving 3 bases not matched to a gene. The DNA of the CDR3 is TGTGCCAGCAGCTTGGCAGGGGGGCAGCCCCAGCATTTT. This sequence encodes CASSLAGGQPQHF.

This clonotype came up many times. In DNA form, the CDR3 reads TGTGCCAGCAGCCCCAGGACAGGGGAGTCCTACGAGCAGTACTTC. Residues: CASSPRTGESYEQYF. The chain has TRBV7-8 and TRBJ2-7; 9 nucleotides agree with TRBD1. The CDR3 is 15 amino acids. J lost 1 base, V lost 5 bases, and 6 bases had no gene match. Germline-derived CDR1 and CDR2 are SGHVS and FQNEAQ.

This clonotype was recorded many times. The gene calls are TRBV5-8 and TRBJ2-7; D uncertain. CDR1 is SGHTS and CDR2 is YDEGEE in the germline V gene. The CDR3 is 14 amino acids. V was cut by 4 bases and J by 0 bases, with 11 bases left in between. CDR3 protein: CASSPSMSSYEQYF. The CDR3 coding sequence is TGTGCCAGCAGCCCTTCAATGAGCTCCTACGAGCAGTACTTC.

This clonotype was found many times. The CDR3 here is CASSFGALIGYTF. In nucleotides, the CDR3 is TGTGCCAGCAGTTTCGGGGCCCTAATTGGCTACACCTTC. The chain uses TRBV12-3 or TRBV12-4 and TRBJ1-2; the D gene is possibly TRBD1 (5 bases). The germline V and J ends were trimmed by 3 bases and 7 bases, with 12 bases remaining between them. The CDR3 has 13 amino acids.

This clonotype has a count of ten or more. The chain uses TRBV7-9 and TRBJ1-1; TRBD1 is a possible D gene (6 bases). CDR3 length: 15 amino acids. V was cut by 5 bases and J by 1 base, with 14 bases left in between. Germline V gives CDR1 SEHNR, CDR2 FQNEAQ (reference sequence). The CDR3 bases are TGTGCCAGCAGCCCGAGAGGGACACAGAACACTGAAGCTTTCTTT. Amino acids: CASSPRGTQNTEAFF. Full variable domain (remainder filled in from reference TRBV7-9 and TRBJ1-1): DTGVSQNPRHKITKRGQNVTFRCDPISEHNRLYWYRQTLGQGPEFLTYFQNEAQLEKSRLLSDRFSAERPKGSFSTLEIQRTEQGDSAMYLCASSPRGTQNTEAFFGQGTRLTVV.

This clonotype showed up many times. The chain is built from TRBV19 and TRBJ2-7; 7 bases agree with TRBD1. The CDR3 consists of 16 residues. The trim removed 9 bases at V and 3 bases at J, leaving 17 bases unmatched. Per the germline V gene, CDR1 is LNHDA and CDR2 is SQIVND (reference sequence). CDR3 DNA sequence: TGTGCCAGGGGCCTAAATAAGACAGGGAAAAACTACGAGCAGTACTTC. It encodes CARGLNKTGKNYEQYF.